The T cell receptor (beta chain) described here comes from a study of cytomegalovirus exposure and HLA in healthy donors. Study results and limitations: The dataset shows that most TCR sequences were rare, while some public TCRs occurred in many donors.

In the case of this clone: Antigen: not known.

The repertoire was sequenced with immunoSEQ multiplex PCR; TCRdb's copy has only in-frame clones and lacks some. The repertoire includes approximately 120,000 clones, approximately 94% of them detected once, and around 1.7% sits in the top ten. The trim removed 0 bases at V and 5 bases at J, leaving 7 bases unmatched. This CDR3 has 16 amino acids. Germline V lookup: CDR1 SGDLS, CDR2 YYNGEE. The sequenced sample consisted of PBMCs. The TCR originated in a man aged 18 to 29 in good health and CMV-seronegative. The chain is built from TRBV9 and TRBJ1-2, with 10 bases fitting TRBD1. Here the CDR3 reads CASSVDPGQGTYGYTF. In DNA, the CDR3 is TGTGCCAGCAGCGTAGATCCGGGACAGGGGACTTATGGCTACACCTTC. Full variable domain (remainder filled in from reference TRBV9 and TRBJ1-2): DSGVTQTPKHLITATGQRVTLRCSPRSGDLSVYWYQQSLDQGLQFLIQYYNGEERAKGNILERFSAQQFPDLHSELNLSSLELGDSALYFCASSVDPGQGTYGYTFGSGTRLTVV.